Following are 2 T cell receptor beta chains from one sample sequenced in a study of tumor-infiltrating lymphocytes in primary liver carcinoma. The authors made TCR beta cDNA from 400 to 600 ng total RNA with a constant-region primer. Libraries covering TCR beta were generated through three nested multiplex PCR rounds (using a slightly modified ARM-PCR). The first two PCR rounds used TRBV1-TRBV30 forward primers with a C-beta reverse primer, about 10 cycles each. TCRdb called the multiplex PCR reads again in MiXCR, with one record for every CDR3 protein. The sample has just over 20,000 distinct CDR3 sequences, 60% to 85% seen once; the top ten hold approximately 40%. The roughly 18-32 mg bulk tissue piece was not sorted before simultaneous RNA and DNA extraction. The sequenced sample consisted of liver tumor tissue from sampling region 4. Subset noted: tumor region T4, right-lateral pole. These receptors originate from a woman between 25 and 40 years old with primary liver carcinoma and hepatitis B virus infection.

Comments on this clonotype: Mismatch with germline at one junction end may stem from a read error. J is TRBJ2-7 and V is TRBV11-1, with D hard to call. Germline V lookup: CDR1 SGHAT, CDR2 FQDESV (reference sequence). The CDR3 loop spans 13 amino acids. CDR3 loop: CVNSLGYLREHYF. CDR3 bases: TGTGTCAACAGCTTGGGATACCTCCGCGAGCACTACTTC.

Comments on this clonotype: The conserved final phenylalanine or tryptophan is absent from the CDR3, which likely points to a read error. The chain joins TRBV12-3 or TRBV12-4 to TRBJ1-5; D is undetermined. V shed 6 bases and J shed 9 bases, with 18 bases lying between them. The CDR3 spans 14 residues. CDR3 region: CASSPTRFTRPQHL. CDR3 bases: TGTGCCAGCAGCCCAACAAGGTTTACTCGGCCCCAGCATCTT.